This TCR beta chain derives from a study of shared clonotypes between healthy human individuals. Whole-study context: Plates per donor: three CD4 naive, three CD4 memory, two CD8 naive, one CD8 memory. Overall study results and limits: Sequencing depth was expected to influence donor clonotype sharing. Investigators collected only blood, and repertoires in tissues likely differ. Rarefaction curves obtained for sorted subsets showed sequencing incomplete despite large depth.

The assay was immunoSEQ multiplex PCR, and TCRdb's table has in-frame clones only and misses some. The sample has 500,000 or so clones, approximately 95% seen once. Per the germline V gene, CDR1 is LGHNT and CDR2 is FRNRAP. Trimming took 0 bases from V and 5 from J; bases not matched to a gene: 19. CDR3 length equals 20 residues. As for this clone: What it recognizes is unknown.

The sequenced material came from naive CD4+ T cells sorted from blood. Subset described: CD45RA+ positively selected. The chain combines TRBV12-5 with TRBJ2-1, with 7 bases aligning to TRBD2. This TCR came from a woman under 40 in good health. The CDR3 reads CASGLVGKNGGRLADNEQFF. CDR3 nucleotide sequence: TGTGCTAGTGGTTTGGTCGGGAAAAACGGGGGGAGGCTAGCTGACAATGAGCAGTTCTTC.